The 28 T cell receptor beta chains listed next were all sequenced from one sample in a study of blood T cell repertoires in COVID-19. Libraries were prepared by immunoSEQ multiplex PCR; TCRdb keeps only in-frame clonotypes and omits some of them. The sample holds roughly 250,000 clones, 70% to 85% seen once. The specimen sequenced was peripheral blood. The receptors come from a woman aged 80 or over with active or convalescent COVID-19.

This chain uses TRBV5-1 with TRBJ1-5; D perhaps matches TRBD1 (6 bases). The CDR3 spans 15 residues. Trimming left V 2 bases short and J 3 bases short, with 12 bases between. Germline assignment: CDR1 SGHRS and CDR2 YFSETQ. The CDR3 nucleotides read TGCGCCAGCAGCTTACAGGGTGGTCCCAATCAGCCCCAGCATTTT. This codes for CASSLQGGPNQPQHF. The full variable domain, with the rest looked up from reference TRBV5-1 and TRBJ1-5, is KAGVTQTPRYLIKTRGQQVTLSCSPISGHRSVSWYQQTPGQGLQFLFEYFSETQRNKGNFPGRFSGRQFSNSRSEMNVSTLELGDSALYLCASSLQGGPNQPQHFGDGTRLSIL.

V usage is TRBV12-3 or TRBV12-4 and J usage is TRBJ1-5, with D perhaps matching TRBD1 (5 bases). The CDR3 is made up of 13 amino acids. V was pared by 5 bases and J by 4 bases, with 9 bases between. The CDR3 sequence: CASSPDSNQPQHF. The CDR3 coding sequence is TGTGCCAGCAGTCCCGACAGTAATCAGCCCCAGCATTTT.

The chain combines TRBV19 with TRBJ2-7; 13 bases align to TRBD2. This CDR3 has 15 amino acids. V lost 3 bases, J lost 9 bases, and 8 bases stayed unmatched. Per germline, CDR1 LNHDA and CDR2 SQIVND (reference sequence). In nucleotides, the CDR3 is TGTGCCAGTAGTATGTACGGACTAGCGGGAGAAGGGCAGTACTTC. It encodes CASSMYGLAGEGQYF.

The chain carries TRBV24-1 and TRBJ1-1, with TRBD1 as a possible D gene (5 bases). Trimming removed 4 bases at V and 1 base at J, with 12 bases between. Germline lookup yields CDR1 KGHDR and CDR2 SFDVKD. This CDR3 is 15 amino acids long. The CDR3 protein is CATSDPREGNTEAFF. The DNA of the CDR3 is TGTGCCACCAGTGACCCCAGGGAGGGGAACACTGAAGCTTTCTTT.

The chain is built from TRBV6-2 or TRBV6-3 and TRBJ1-1, with 10 bases identical to TRBD1. The CDR3 length is 16 residues. The trim removed 6 bases at V and 5 bases at J, leaving 12 bases unmatched. Per germline, CDR1 MNHEY and CDR2 SVGEGT. The chain's CDR3 is CASRYQTGGLETEAFF. The CDR3 region has the DNA TGTGCCAGCAGATACCAGACAGGGGGCCTGGAGACTGAAGCTTTCTTT.

V gene TRBV3-1 (or the pseudogene TRBV3-2) combines with J gene TRBJ2-7, with TRBD2 matching 9 bases. With V trimmed by 4 bases and J by 5 bases, 9 bases remained unmatched. There are 15 residues in the CDR3. Germline CDR1 and CDR2: LGHDT and YNNKEL (reference sequence). As DNA, the CDR3 is TGTGCCAGCAGCCCGGAGCGGGGGGCGGCCAACGAGCAGTACTTC. It specifies CASSPERGAANEQYF.

This chain connects TRBV7-8 to TRBJ2-7; TRBD1 might be the D (5 bases). The germline V and J ends were trimmed by 2 bases and 0 bases, with 8 bases remaining between them. This CDR3 is built from 14 residues. CDR1 SGHVS and CDR2 FQNEAQ come from the germline V gene. The CDR3 DNA is TGTGCCAGCAGCTTACGACAGATCTCCTACGAGCAGTACTTC. It encodes CASSLRQISYEQYF.

The chain couples TRBV6-1 to TRBJ1-1; D uncertain. This CDR3 is built from 15 residues. V shed 1 base and J shed 2 bases, with 11 bases lying between them. Germline V CDR1 and CDR2: MNHNS, SASEGT. The CDR3 DNA reads as TGTGCCAGCAGTGAAGAGTCGGCAGGAAACACTGAAGCTTTCTTT. Encoded protein: CASSEESAGNTEAFF.

The CDR3 DNA is TGTGCCTGGACGTGGACTAGCGGGGGGGCCCCCGGGGAGCTGTTTTTT. Translating gives CAWTWTSGGAPGELFF. The chain is built from TRBV30 and TRBJ2-2, with 15 bases lining up with TRBD2. The V gene's germline CDR1 is GTSNPN and CDR2 SVGIG (reference sequence). CDR3 size: 16 residues. V lost 4 bases, J lost 6 bases, and 6 bases stayed unmatched.

This chain connects TRBV4-1 to TRBJ2-1; 7 bases line up with TRBD1. The V gene end was trimmed by 3 bases and the J gene end by 4 bases; junction bases not matched to a gene: 6. CDR1 is MGHRA and CDR2 is YSYEKL in the germline V gene. The CDR3 spans 15 residues. In DNA, the CDR3 is TGCGCCAGCAGCCATCCCGGGACAGTATACAATGAGCAGTTCTTC. It specifies CASSHPGTVYNEQFF.

The V call is TRBV30, the J call TRBJ1-4; D is possibly TRBD1 (5 bases). The CDR3 has 13 amino acids. Germline CDR1 is GTSNPN and CDR2 is SVGIG (reference sequence). V dropped 3 bases and J dropped 8 bases, with 13 bases sitting between them. CDR3 nucleotides: TGTGCCTGGAGAAGGGGCCCCGGGGAAAAACTGTTTTTT. Translated, it gives CAWRRGPGEKLFF.

This chain connects TRBV29-1 to TRBJ1-3; D might be TRBD1 (5 bases). V was cut by 4 bases and J by 4 bases, with 23 bases left in between. The V gene's germline CDR1 is SQVTM and CDR2 ANQGSEA. CDR3 length: 17 amino acids. CDR3 coding DNA: TGCAGCGTTGGGGGAGGATGGGGCGCAGCAAGAGGAAACACCATATATTTT. Translated, it gives CSVGGGWGAARGNTIYF.

The V gene is TRBV7-9, the J gene TRBJ1-6, with TRBD1 identical over 7 bases. The CDR3 spans 14 residues. After removal of 4 bases from V and 3 bases from J, the junction contained 0 bases not matched to a gene. Per germline, CDR1 SEHNR and CDR2 FQNEAQ (reference sequence). CDR3: CASSWDSYNSPLHF. In DNA, the CDR3 is TGTGCCAGCAGCTGGGACAGCTATAATTCACCCCTCCACTTT.

This chain joins TRBV30 and TRBJ2-3, with TRBD2 identical over 13 bases. This CDR3 spans 19 amino acids. Germline assignment: CDR1 GTSNPN and CDR2 SVGIG (reference sequence). Unmatched junction bases numbered 14, after V lost 0 bases and J lost 5 bases. The CDR3 here is CAWSVGLSTGLAGRDTQYF. Written as DNA, the CDR3 is TGTGCCTGGAGTGTCGGACTTAGTACGGGACTAGCGGGAAGAGATACGCAGTATTTT.

The sample holds one count of this clone. The chain is built from TRBV5-4 and TRBJ2-1, with 8 bases fitting TRBD2. This CDR3 is built from 17 residues. Germline V gene sequence: CDR1 SGHNT, CDR2 YYREEE (reference sequence). The junction had 10 bases not matched to a gene; V was cut back by 5 bases and J by 0 bases. CDR3 DNA sequence: TGTGCCAGCAGTCGAGGGCTTCTAGCGGGCTCCTACAATGAGCAGTTCTTC. This sequence encodes CASSRGLLAGSYNEQFF.

A few counts support this clone. The CDR3 loop is CASSQGAYGYTF. CDR3 nucleotide sequence: TGTGCCAGCAGCCAGGGGGCCTATGGCTACACCTTC. The chain links TRBV28 to TRBJ1-2; the match to TRBD1 covers 8 bases. Germline V lookup: CDR1 MDHEN, CDR2 SYDVKM. Losses at the gene ends were 6 bases for V and 4 bases for J; bases not matched to a gene: 1. CDR3 length: 12 residues.

J is TRBJ1-2 and V is TRBV7-2; D is unclear. CDR1 and CDR2 from the germline V gene are SGHTA and FQGNSA. This CDR3 spans 14 amino acids. The V gene lost 1 base and the J gene lost 5 bases, with 11 bases spanning the gap. Written as DNA, the CDR3 is TGTGCCAGCAGCTTAGGTACATCTTTTTATGGCTACACCTTC. Protein: CASSLGTSFYGYTF.

This clone appeared a single time. The chain has TRBV6-2 or TRBV6-3 and TRBJ1-4; 11 nucleotides align to TRBD1. The V gene end was trimmed by 6 bases and the J gene end by 3 bases; junction bases not matched to a gene: 9. The CDR3 covers 17 residues. Germline V gene sequence: CDR1 MNHEY, CDR2 SVGEGT. CDR3: CASSIIGQGASNEKLFF. CDR3 DNA sequence: TGTGCCAGCAGCATCATCGGACAGGGGGCGTCTAATGAAAAACTGTTTTTT.

J is TRBJ2-5 and V is TRBV3-1 (or the pseudogene TRBV3-2), with 10 positions matching TRBD2. Germline lookup yields CDR1 LGHDT and CDR2 YNNKEL (reference sequence). The CDR3 is 17 amino acids. The V and J ends lost 4 bases and 4 bases, in that order; junction bases with no gene match: 12. CDR3 in amino acids: CASSPPRASGRGETQYF. CDR3 nucleotides: TGTGCCAGCAGCCCTCCACGGGCAAGCGGGAGGGGAGAGACCCAGTACTTC.

The V call is TRBV10-3, the J call TRBJ2-6; D may be TRBD1 (5 bases). Germline V gives CDR1 ENHRY, CDR2 SYGVKD. The CDR3 is 18 amino acids. V lost 0 bases and J 0 bases, leaving 12 bases between the germline ends. The CDR3 region is CAISESPGIVSGANVLTF. The CDR3 bases are TGTGCCATCAGTGAGTCCCCAGGGATAGTCTCTGGGGCCAACGTCCTGACTTTC.

The chain is built from TRBV9 and TRBJ2-2, with no clear D. The CDR3 sequence is 16 residues long. CDR1 and CDR2 from the germline V gene are SGDLS and YYNGEE. The ends were cut back, 4 bases at V and 0 bases at J, with 13 bases in the middle. The CDR3 DNA is TGTGCCAGCAGCCCCCAGTTAGCCGCGAACACCGGGGAGCTGTTTTTT. Translated, it gives CASSPQLAANTGELFF.

The V call is TRBV18, the J call TRBJ1-5, with 9 bases lining up with TRBD1. The J segment lost 7 bases and the V segment lost 6 bases, leaving 7 bases of the junction unmatched. The germline V gene encodes CDR1 KGHSH and CDR2 LQKENI. The CDR3 is 14 residues long. The CDR3 coding sequence is TGTGCCAGCTCCTGGACAGGGGACGACCAGCCCCAGCATTTT. It yields the protein CASSWTGDDQPQHF.

This chain connects TRBV19 to TRBJ1-5; 8 bases fit TRBD1. V lost 0 bases to trimming and J lost 6 bases; unmatched junction nucleotides: 7. This CDR3 is 16 amino acids long. Looked up from germline, CDR1 is LNHDA and CDR2 is SQIVND (reference sequence). CDR3 in amino acids: CASSIETRQGFQPQHF. The CDR3 nucleotides are TGTGCCAGTAGTATAGAGACGAGACAGGGGTTTCAGCCCCAGCATTTT.

Worth noting for this clone: Different DNA sequences within this sample yield the same CDR3. The chain couples TRBV3-1 (or the pseudogene TRBV3-2) to TRBJ1-6, with 7 positions matching TRBD1. V dropped 1 base and J dropped 9; count of bases not matched to a gene: 6. Germline V gene lookup returns CDR1 LGHDT and CDR2 YNNKEL (reference sequence). The CDR3 length is 15 residues. CDR3 bases: TGTGCCAGCAGCCAAGGTCAGGGGGGTGGTTCACCCCTCCACTTT. Translation gives CASSQGQGGGSPLHF.

This sequence joins TRBV7-8 and TRBJ1-6, with 7 bases lining up with TRBD1. The CDR3 length is 14 residues. The trim removed 5 bases at V and 10 bases at J, leaving 8 bases unmatched. Germline V gene data show CDR1 as SGHVS and CDR2 as FQNEAQ. The CDR3 sequence is CASSGTGTESPLHF. DNA of the CDR3: TGTGCCAGCAGCGGCACCGGGACAGAGTCACCCCTCCACTTT.

The rearrangement links TRBV10-3 to TRBJ1-5; TRBD1 might be the D (5 bases). The CDR3 sequence is 14 residues long. Germline V CDR1 and CDR2: ENHRY, SYGVKD. Between the trimmed V and J ends, which lost 4 bases and 1 base, there was a span of 8 bases. CDR3 nucleotides: TGTGCCATCAGTGCCGACAGCAGCAATCAGCCCCAGCATTTT. Protein sequence: CAISADSSNQPQHF.

J is TRBJ1-2 and V is TRBV30; 8 nucleotides line up with TRBD1. V gave up 2 bases and J gave up 10 bases; unmatched junction bases: 6. This CDR3 spans 12 amino acids. Per germline, CDR1 GTSNPN and CDR2 SVGIG (reference sequence). The CDR3 DNA reads as TGTGCCTGGAGTAGAGCAGGGGGCGCCTACACCTTC. Residues: CAWSRAGGAYTF.

The genes are TRBV25-1 and TRBJ2-5; possibly TRBD2 for D (6 bases). Trimming stripped 1 base from V and 4 bases from J, with 13 bases between. Germline V gene data show CDR1 as MGHDK and CDR2 as SYGVNS. This CDR3 spans 15 amino acids. The CDR3 spells CASSEFRGGAETQYF. The CDR3 DNA reads as TGTGCCAGCAGTGAATTTAGGGGCGGGGCAGAGACCCAGTACTTC. Full variable domain (rest looked up from reference TRBV25-1 and TRBJ2-5): EADIYQTPRYLVIGTGKKITLECSQTMGHDKMYWYQQDPGMELHLIHYSYGVNSTEKGDLSSESTVSRIRTEHFPLTLESARPSHTSQYLCASSEFRGGAETQYFGPGTRLLVL.